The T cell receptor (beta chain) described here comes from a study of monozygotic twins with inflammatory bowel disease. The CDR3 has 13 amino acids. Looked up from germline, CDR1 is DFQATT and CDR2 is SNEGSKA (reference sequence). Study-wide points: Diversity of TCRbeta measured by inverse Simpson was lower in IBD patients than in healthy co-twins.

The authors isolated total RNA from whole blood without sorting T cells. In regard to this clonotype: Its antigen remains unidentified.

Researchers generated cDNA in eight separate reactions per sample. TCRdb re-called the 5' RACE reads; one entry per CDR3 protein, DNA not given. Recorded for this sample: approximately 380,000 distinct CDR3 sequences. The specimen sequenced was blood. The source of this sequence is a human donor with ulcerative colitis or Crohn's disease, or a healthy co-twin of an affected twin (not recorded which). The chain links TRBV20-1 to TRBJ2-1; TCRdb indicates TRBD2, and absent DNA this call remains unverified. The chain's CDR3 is CSATTSGYNEQFF.